The 23 T cell receptor beta chains given below trace back to one sample, sequenced in a study of blood T cell repertoires in COVID-19. Clones were sequenced by immunoSEQ multiplex PCR, and TCRdb holds only the in-frame ones, with some missing. This sample has around 37,000 clones, with roughly 87% found just once. The sequenced sample consisted of peripheral blood. The receptors were gathered from a middle-aged man with active or convalescent COVID-19.

The chain joins TRBV20-1 to TRBJ2-1; the match to TRBD2 covers 10 bases. The CDR3 sequence is 14 residues long. Losses at the gene ends were 3 bases for V and 9 bases for J; bases not matched to a gene: 8. CDR1 and CDR2 from the germline V gene are DFQATT and SNEGSKA (reference sequence). The CDR3 reads CSASRASGSIEQFF. For the CDR3, the DNA is TGCAGTGCTAGTAGAGCTAGCGGGAGTATTGAGCAGTTCTTC.

This clone occurred a few times. J is TRBJ2-1 and V is TRBV5-1; 10 nucleotides match TRBD2. Germline CDR1 reads SGHRS; CDR2 reads YFSETQ. The V gene end was trimmed by 5 bases and the J gene end by 7 bases; junction bases not matched to a gene: 9. The CDR3 spans 15 residues. The CDR3 nucleotides are TGCGCCAGCAGTTTTAGCGGGGGGACGGTGAATGAGCAGTTCTTC. Encoded protein: CASSFSGGTVNEQFF.

This chain joins TRBV11-2 and TRBJ1-2; 10 bases are a match to TRBD1. Germline V gives CDR1 SGHAT, CDR2 FQNNGV. J lost 5 bases, V lost 5 bases, and 5 bases had no gene match. The CDR3 totals 14 residues. The CDR3 nucleotides are TGTGCCAGCAGCCCGACAGGGGGCTGGTATGGCTACACCTTC. Its translation is CASSPTGGWYGYTF.

This chain joins TRBV5-1 and TRBJ1-1; no firm D call. This CDR3 spans 13 amino acids. V lost 4 bases and J lost 3, with 10 bases in between. CDR1 is SGHRS, CDR2 YFSETQ, per germline. The CDR3 reads CASSPRGDTEAFF. The DNA of the CDR3 is TGCGCCAGCAGCCCCCGAGGAGACACTGAAGCTTTCTTT.

The genes are TRBV10-2 and TRBJ1-4; TRBD1 matches 8 bases. This CDR3 contains 18 residues. V lost 0 bases, J lost 0 bases, and 6 bases stayed unmatched. Germline values: CDR1 WSHSY, CDR2 SAAADI. Written as DNA, the CDR3 is TGCGCCAGCAGTGAGTCATACAGGGGGGGCTCAACTAATGAAAAACTGTTTTTT. Protein product: CASSESYRGGSTNEKLFF.

The CDR3: CASSTDRGETQYF. CDR3 DNA sequence: TGTGCCAGTAGTACGGACAGGGGTGAGACCCAGTACTTC. V usage is TRBV19 and J usage is TRBJ2-5, with 9 bases identical to TRBD1. Trimming removed 4 bases from V and 5 bases from J; junction bases left unmatched: 2. This CDR3 contains 13 residues. CDR1 and CDR2 (germline): LNHDA, SQIVND (reference sequence).

V is TRBV18 and J is TRBJ2-7, with 11 bases fitting TRBD2. CDR1 and CDR2 from the germline V gene are KGHSH and LQKENI. The junction had 14 bases not matched to a gene; V was cut back by 6 bases and J by 4 bases. The CDR3 totals 17 residues. In DNA, the CDR3 is TGTGCCAGCTCCGCCCGGGGGACTAGCGGAGCCCTGTACGAGCAGTACTTC. Its protein is CASSARGTSGALYEQYF.

The gene calls are TRBV5-4 and TRBJ2-1; 9 bases align to TRBD2. Germline CDR1 is SGHNT and CDR2 is YYREEE (reference sequence). V lost 3 bases, J lost 4 bases, and 8 bases stayed unmatched. The CDR3 has 16 amino acids. The CDR3 spells CASSSPAGGGYNEQFF. CDR3 in DNA: TGTGCCAGCAGCTCACCAGCGGGGGGAGGGTACAATGAGCAGTTCTTC.

The chain joins TRBV19 to TRBJ2-1, with TRBD1 identical over 10 bases. Germline V lookup: CDR1 LNHDA, CDR2 SQIVND (reference sequence). The J segment lost 3 bases and the V segment lost 9 bases, leaving 20 bases of the junction unmatched. The CDR3 is made up of 19 amino acids. The CDR3 spells CASTAEDRGSASGYNEQFF. The DNA for the CDR3 is TGTGCCAGCACAGCGGAGGACAGGGGGTCGGCTAGCGGCTACAATGAGCAGTTCTTC. Full variable domain (missing parts from reference TRBV19 and TRBJ2-1): DGGITQSPKYLFRKEGQNVTLSCEQNLNHDAMYWYRQDPGQGLRLIYYSQIVNDFQKGDIAEGYSVSREKKESFPLTVTSAQKNPTAFYLCASTAEDRGSASGYNEQFFGPGTRLTVL.

This chain connects TRBV28 to TRBJ1-3, with 8 bases aligning to TRBD1. The germline CDR1 and CDR2 sequences are MDHEN and SYDVKM. V lost 4 bases, J lost 2 bases, and 7 bases stayed unmatched. The CDR3 consists of 16 residues. The CDR3 nucleotides read TGTGCCAGCAGTTCACCCCGACAGGGGCCTGGAAACACCATATATTTT. It codes for CASSSPRQGPGNTIYF. The complete variable domain, with remaining parts taken from reference TRBV28 and TRBJ1-3, reads DVKVTQSSRYLVKRTGEKVFLECVQDMDHENMFWYRQDPGLGLRLIYFSYDVKMKEKGDIPEGYSVSREKKERFSLILESASTNQTSMYLCASSSPRQGPGNTIYFGEGSWLTVV.

The rearrangement joins TRBV5-1 to TRBJ1-6, with a tentative D call TRBD1 (5 bases). The CDR3 runs to 16 residues. The V gene lost 0 bases and the J gene lost 9 bases, with 16 bases spanning the gap. Germline assignment: CDR1 SGHRS and CDR2 YFSETQ. The CDR3 DNA reads as TGCGCCAGCAGCTTGGTTTTCGCAGGGCTTAGTTCACCCCTCCACTTT. This encodes CASSLVFAGLSSPLHF.

The chain carries TRBV10-3 and TRBJ1-2; D ambiguous. There are 14 residues in the CDR3. Germline lookup yields CDR1 ENHRY and CDR2 SYGVKD. The V gene lost 3 bases and the J gene lost 2 bases, with 10 bases spanning the gap. This chain's CDR3 is CAISDLGSNYGYTF. The CDR3 DNA reads TGTGCCATCAGTGACCTCGGGTCAAACTATGGCTACACCTTC.

Here the CDR3 DNA reads TGCGCCAGCAGCTTGGCAATTAGCGGAGCAAACACCGGGGAGCTGTTTTTT. Protein sequence: CASSLAISGANTGELFF. The genes are TRBV5-1 and TRBJ2-2; weak D call: TRBD2 (6 bases). V lost 0 bases and J 2 bases, leaving 14 bases between the germline ends. The CDR3 length is 17 residues. Looked up from germline, CDR1 is SGHRS and CDR2 is YFSETQ. Combining the CDR3 with reference TRBV5-1 and TRBJ2-2 gives the whole variable domain KAGVTQTPRYLIKTRGQQVTLSCSPISGHRSVSWYQQTPGQGLQFLFEYFSETQRNKGNFPGRFSGRQFSNSRSEMNVSTLELGDSALYLCASSLAISGANTGELFFGEGSRLTVL.

The chain combines TRBV28 with TRBJ2-7; D may be TRBD1 (5 bases). Germline V gives CDR1 MDHEN, CDR2 SYDVKM. CDR3 length: 19 residues. V was pared by 3 bases and J by 2 bases, with 26 bases between. CDR3 loop: CASSFPVWGSSNPTYEQYF. The CDR3 coding sequence is TGTGCCAGCAGTTTCCCAGTGTGGGGCAGTTCAAACCCGACCTACGAGCAGTACTTC.

The chain employs TRBV10-3 and TRBJ2-7, with TRBD2 as a possible D gene (6 bases). V was trimmed by 3 bases and J by 2 bases, leaving 11 bases between them. The germline V gene encodes CDR1 ENHRY and CDR2 SYGVKD. CDR3 length: 14 residues. The CDR3 nucleotides are TGTGCCATCAGTGAAGGGACTTCGGCCTACGAGCAGTACTTC. Amino acids: CAISEGTSAYEQYF.

The rearrangement uses TRBV5-1 and TRBJ1-4, with a possible D match to TRBD1 (6 bases). V was trimmed by 4 bases and J by 7 bases, leaving 14 bases between them. In germline, CDR1 is SGHRS, CDR2 YFSETQ. This CDR3 is 14 amino acids long. The chain's CDR3 is CASSQGSTIEKLFF. Here the CDR3 DNA reads TGCGCCAGCAGCCAGGGGAGTACAATTGAAAAACTGTTTTTT.

The chain is built from TRBV2 and TRBJ2-3, with D perhaps TRBD1 (5 bases). Germline assignment: CDR1 SNHLY and CDR2 FYNNEI. V was cut by 7 bases and J by 6 bases, with 8 bases left in between. The length of the CDR3 is 11 residues. The CDR3 region has the DNA TGTGCCAGCAAGGGGTGGGATACGCAGTATTTT. This gives the protein CASKGWDTQYF.

This chain joins TRBV7-6 and TRBJ2-7, with 9 bases lining up with TRBD1. CDR1 and CDR2 from the germline V gene are SGHVS and FNYEAQ. The CDR3 consists of 15 residues. V was clipped by 3 bases and J by 3 bases; unmatched bases: 6. The CDR3 reads CASSFPGQGGYEQYF. For the CDR3, the DNA is TGTGCCAGCAGCTTCCCGGGACAGGGCGGCTACGAGCAGTACTTC.

The V gene is TRBV4-3, the J gene TRBJ2-1; TRBD2 matches 7 bases. The CDR3 is 15 amino acids. V lost 1 base and J lost 9; bases outside the gene matches: 9. The germline CDR1 and CDR2 sequences are LGHNA and YSLEER. In DNA, the CDR3 is TGCGCCAGCAGCCAAGGGGGAAGCTGGGAGGGTGAGCAGTTCTTC. Translation: CASSQGGSWEGEQFF.

V gene TRBV15 combines with J gene TRBJ2-2, with TRBD2 as a possible D gene (5 bases). V was cut by 1 base and J by 2 bases, with 8 bases left in between. The length of the CDR3 is 15 residues. Per germline, CDR1 LNHNV and CDR2 YYDKDF (reference sequence). The CDR3 loop reads CATSRARTNTGELFF. For the CDR3, the DNA is TGTGCCACCAGCAGAGCCAGGACTAACACCGGGGAGCTGTTTTTT. Combining the CDR3 with reference TRBV15 and TRBJ2-2 gives the whole variable domain DAMVIQNPRYQVTQFGKPVTLSCSQTLNHNVMYWYQQKSSQAPKLLFHYYDKDFNNEADTPDNFQSRRPNTSFCFLDIRSPGLGDTAMYLCATSRARTNTGELFFGEGSRLTVL.

V and J are TRBV10-3 and TRBJ1-2, with 7 bases that match TRBD1. CDR3 length: 14 residues. Germline loops: CDR1 ENHRY, CDR2 SYGVKD. Trimming at V came to 3 bases and at J to 8 bases, leaving 9 bases not matched to a gene. The CDR3 nucleotides are TGTGCCATCAGTGATAACAGGGGAACGATGGGCTACACCTTC. Protein: CAISDNRGTMGYTF.

The chain recombines TRBV7-6 with TRBJ1-3; 9 bases are a match to TRBD1. Trimming removed 5 bases from V and 8 bases from J; junction bases left unmatched: 4. The length of the CDR3 is 13 residues. Looked up from germline, CDR1 is SGHVS and CDR2 is FNYEAQ. The CDR3 bases are TGTGCCAGCAGCGTGGACAGGGGTCACACCATATATTTT. As protein: CASSVDRGHTIYF. Supplemented by reference TRBV7-6 and TRBJ1-3, the full variable domain reads GAGVSQSPRYKVTKRGQDVALRCDPISGHVSLYWYRQALGQGPEFLTYFNYEAQQDKSGLPNDRFSAERPEGSISTLTIQRTEQRDSAMYRCASSVDRGHTIYFGEGSWLTVV.

This rearrangement joins TRBV28 to TRBJ2-7; 8 positions agree with TRBD1. The CDR3 is 16 residues long. J gave up 0 bases and V 1 base, and 5 bases lay outside the gene matches. Germline V gene sequence: CDR1 MDHEN, CDR2 SYDVKM. The CDR3 region has the DNA TGTGCCAGCAGTTTATTCCCGGACAGGGACTCCTACGAGCAGTACTTC. It translates to CASSLFPDRDSYEQYF.